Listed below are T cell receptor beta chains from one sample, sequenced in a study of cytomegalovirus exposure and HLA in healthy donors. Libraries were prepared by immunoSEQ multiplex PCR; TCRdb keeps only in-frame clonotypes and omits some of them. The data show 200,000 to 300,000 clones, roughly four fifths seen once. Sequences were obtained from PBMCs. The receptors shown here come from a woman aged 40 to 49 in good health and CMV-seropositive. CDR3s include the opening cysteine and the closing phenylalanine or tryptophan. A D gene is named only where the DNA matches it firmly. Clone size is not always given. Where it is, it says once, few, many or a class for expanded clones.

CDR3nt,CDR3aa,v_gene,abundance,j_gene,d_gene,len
TGTGCCAGCAGCCTTACGACAGGGCCCAGCTCTGGAAACACCATATATTTT,CASSLTTGPSSGNTIYF,TRBV5-6,.,TRBJ1-3,TRBD1,17
TGTGCCAGCAGTTTATTGGGTAGGGGCCATAGCAATCAGCCCCAGCATTTT,CASSLLGRGHSNQPQHF,TRBV27,.,TRBJ1-5,.,17
TGTGCCAGCAGGACAGGGCTTTCCTATGGCTACACCTTC,CASRTGLSYGYTF,TRBV28,.,TRBJ1-2,TRBD1,13
TGTGCCAGCAGCTTCGGGGGAGAGCAGTTCTTC,CASSFGGEQFF,TRBV7-9,few,TRBJ2-1,.,11
TGCAGCGTTGGGACTAGCGGGAGCAGGGACGAGCAGTACTTC,CSVGTSGSRDEQYF,TRBV29-1,.,TRBJ2-7,TRBD2,14
TGTGCCAGCTCACCCGAACAGAGAAATGAAAAACTGTTTTTT,CASSPEQRNEKLFF,TRBV18,.,TRBJ1-4,.,14
TGTGCCAGCAGCCCTCTTTTAGCGGGCACAGATACGCAGTATTTT,CASSPLLAGTDTQYF,TRBV7-3,.,TRBJ2-3,.,15
TGTGCAAGTTCCCTAGCGGGCTACAATGAGCAGTTCTTC,CASSLAGYNEQFF,TRBV19,.,TRBJ2-1,TRBD2,13
TGTGCCAGCAGCCAAGAAAAGGGGACAGGGAACACTGAAGCTTTCTTT,CASSQEKGTGNTEAFF,TRBV4-2,few,TRBJ1-1,TRBD1,16
TGTGCCAGCAGCAAAATGCGGAGATCTGAAGCTTTCTTT,CASSKMRRSEAFF,TRBV21-1,.,TRBJ1-1,.,13
TGTGCCAGCAGCCGAGACCGGGACAGCCTCCCCGAGCAGTACTTC,CASSRDRDSLPEQYF,TRBV28,.,TRBJ2-7,TRBD1,15
TGCGCCAGCAGCGCGCGGGGGACGGACACTAACTATGGCTACACCTTC,CASSARGTDTNYGYTF,TRBV5-1,.,TRBJ1-2,.,16
TGTGCCAGCACCCTTGACAGGGGACATCAGCCCCAGCATTTT,CASTLDRGHQPQHF,TRBV28,once,TRBJ1-5,TRBD1,14
TGTGCCAGTGCGGGGGGGCCATTTACAACTAATGAAAAACTGTTTTTT,CASAGGPFTTNEKLFF,TRBV19,.,TRBJ1-4,.,16
TGTGCCAGCAGTTCGCCATCGTCTAGTGAGCAGTTCTTC,CASSSPSSSEQFF,TRBV28,.,TRBJ2-1,.,13
TGTGCCAGCAGTTCCTCAGGGGAAAGGGCTTCCTACGAGCAGTACTTC,CASSSSGERASYEQYF,TRBV28,.,TRBJ2-7,.,16
TGTGCCAGCAGCTTAGAACCACAGGGGGTCAAGGAGCAGTACTTC,CASSLEPQGVKEQYF,TRBV7-2,.,TRBJ2-7,TRBD1,15
TGTGCCAGCAGCACCTCGAGGGGGAGTAATGAAAAACTGTTTTTT,CASSTSRGSNEKLFF,TRBV21-1,.,TRBJ1-4,.,15
TGCGCCAGCAGCTTGGCCCCGACTAGGGGCTACAATGAGCAGTTCTTC,CASSLAPTRGYNEQFF,TRBV5-1,.,TRBJ2-1,.,16
TGTGCCAGCAGTGAACTCGGGGTCCACGAGCAGTACTTC,CASSELGVHEQYF,TRBV2,.,TRBJ2-7,.,13